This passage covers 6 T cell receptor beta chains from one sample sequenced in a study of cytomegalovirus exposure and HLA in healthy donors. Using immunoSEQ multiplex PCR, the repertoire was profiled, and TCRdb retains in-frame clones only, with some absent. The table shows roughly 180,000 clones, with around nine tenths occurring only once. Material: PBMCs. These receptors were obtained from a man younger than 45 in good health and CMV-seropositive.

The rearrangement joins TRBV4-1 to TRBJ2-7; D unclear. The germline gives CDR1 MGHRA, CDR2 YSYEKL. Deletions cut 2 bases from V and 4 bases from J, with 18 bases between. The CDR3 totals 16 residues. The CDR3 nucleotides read TGCGCCAGCAGCCAACCCGCAAGGAACGACCCGTACGAGCAGTACTTC. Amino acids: CASSQPARNDPYEQYF.

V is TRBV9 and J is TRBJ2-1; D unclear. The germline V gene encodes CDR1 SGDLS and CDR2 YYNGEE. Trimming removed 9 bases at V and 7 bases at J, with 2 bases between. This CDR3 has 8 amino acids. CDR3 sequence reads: CAINEQFF. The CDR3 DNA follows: TGTGCCATTAATGAGCAGTTCTTC.

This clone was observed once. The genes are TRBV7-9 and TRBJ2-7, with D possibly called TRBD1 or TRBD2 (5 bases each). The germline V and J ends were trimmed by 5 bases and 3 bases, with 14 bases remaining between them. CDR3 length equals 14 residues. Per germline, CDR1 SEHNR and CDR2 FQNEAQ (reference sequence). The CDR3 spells CASSAEGPLYEQYF. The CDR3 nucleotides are TGTGCCAGCAGCGCCGAGGGGCCCCTCTACGAGCAGTACTTC.

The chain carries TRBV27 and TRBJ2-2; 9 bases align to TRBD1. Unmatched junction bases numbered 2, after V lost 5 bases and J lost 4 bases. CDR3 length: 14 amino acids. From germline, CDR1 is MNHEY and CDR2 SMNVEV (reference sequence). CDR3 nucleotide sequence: TGTGCCAGCAGTCCGGGACAGGGCACCGGGGAGCTGTTTTTT. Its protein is CASSPGQGTGELFF.

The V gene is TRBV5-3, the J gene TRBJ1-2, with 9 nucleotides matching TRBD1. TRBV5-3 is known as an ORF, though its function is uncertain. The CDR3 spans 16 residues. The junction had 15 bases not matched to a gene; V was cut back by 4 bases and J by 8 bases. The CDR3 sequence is CARSRINRGLLRGYTF. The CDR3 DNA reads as TGTGCCAGAAGCAGGATAAACAGGGGGCTTTTGCGGGGCTACACCTTC.

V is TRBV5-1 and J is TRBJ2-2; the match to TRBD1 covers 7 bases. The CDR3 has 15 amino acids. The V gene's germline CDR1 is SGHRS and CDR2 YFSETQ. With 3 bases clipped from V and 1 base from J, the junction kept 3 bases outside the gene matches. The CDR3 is CASSSGTVNTGELFF. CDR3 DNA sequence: TGCGCCAGCAGCTCTGGGACAGTGAACACCGGGGAGCTGTTTTTT.